The entry that follows covers one T cell receptor (beta chain) sequence. The repertoire was sequenced with immunoSEQ multiplex PCR; TCRdb's copy has only in-frame clones and lacks some. The data show about 130,000 clones, about four fifths seen once. This sample was included in a study of blood T cell repertoires in COVID-19. Sample: peripheral blood. The TCR was taken from a man aged 35 to 55 with active or convalescent COVID-19.

The CDR3 region is CASSESFGRGSNQPQHF. The DNA of the CDR3 is TGTGCCAGCAGTGAATCATTCGGCAGGGGCAGCAATCAGCCCCAGCATTTT. V gene TRBV2 combines with J gene TRBJ1-5, with D possibly matching TRBD1 (6 bases). Per germline, CDR1 SNHLY and CDR2 FYNNEI. This CDR3 spans 17 amino acids. V lost 2 bases and J 1 base, leaving 15 bases between the germline ends.